This T cell receptor beta chain is drawn from a study of blood T cell repertoires in COVID-19. About the research overall: Donors in the United States, Italy and Spain gave samples during acute or convalescent COVID-19. T cells, B-cell-depleted T cells, or PBMCs provided the cDNA or gDNA that served as material.

The J segment lost 2 bases and the V segment lost 2 bases, leaving 7 bases of the junction unmatched. The CDR3 has 16 residues. Germline values: CDR1 SGHVS, CDR2 FQNEAQ. Authors' data handling: Amplification with reference gene primers provided the estimates of nucleated cell counts. Assay: immunoSEQ multiplex PCR; the TCRdb copy retains only in-frame clones and omits some. That table gives V, J and clone size, and the DNA gave D and trimming. Of about 100,000 clones in the sample, about nine tenths were seen once. The source of this sequence is a man aged 45-60 years with acute or convalescent COVID-19. Sample: peripheral blood. The rearrangement uses TRBV7-8 and TRBJ2-5; 8 positions agree with TRBD2. CDR3 bases: TGTGCCAGCAGCTTAAAGCGGGGGCTATCGCAAGAGACCCAGTACTTC. Translation gives CASSLKRGLSQETQYF.